This TCR beta chain was observed in a study of regulatory T cells in long-lasting Graves disease (dated by TCRdb to about 2021). About the full investigation: Antithyroid drugs had been taken for less than 3 months by newly diagnosed Graves' disease patients. The study was conducted in China and was registered as a clinical trial. This study used TCR sequencing and RNA sequencing of peripheral blood to compare persistent Graves' disease patients against newly diagnosed Graves' disease patients. A total of roughly 35 samples underwent TCR sequencing: around 13 from persistent and roughly 20 from newly diagnosed Graves' disease patients. Summary of the overall study and its limitations: Only peripheral blood was studied, because thyroid tissue, the primary lesion, was inaccessible. The authors noted that the small sample size was a limitation that may lower accuracy. Sequencing and analysis were limited to the TCR beta chain. Patients with persistent disease shared more public clonotypes (approximately 2,500) than newly diagnosed patients did (nearly 1,000). Persistent Graves' disease patients showed lower TCR Shannon entropy and fewer highly expanded clones than newly diagnosed patients, suggesting clonal expansion.

The time point label here, explained by the study, means: newly diagnosed GD, antithyroid drugs for less than 3 months. RNA was extracted from PBMCs in TRIzol for both TCR sequencing and RNA sequencing. The diagnosis of Graves' disease followed American Thyroid Association guidelines. Recruitment of patients was carried out at an endocrinology department in Xi'an, China. From each patient, approximately 9.9 milliliters of peripheral blood was collected into an EDTA anticoagulant tube. Ficoll Paque Plus density gradient separation was used to isolate PBMCs, and no additional T cell sorting was done. An Agilent 2100 Bioanalyzer and agarose gel were used to check RNA quality, and a NanoDrop 2000 was used to measure RNA concentration. Turning to this clonotype: Its antigen target is currently unknown. No quality values exist for individual bases; no much larger clone is one base distant.

To prepare the library, multiplex PCR was applied. The data were produced on an Illumina HiSeq 4000. TCR beta libraries were built with iRepertoire HTBI primers and Arm-PCR amplification of CDR3 regions. Before sequencing, the PCR products went through gel purification. Under the source paper's analysis protocol: Gene usage analysis of CDR3 amino acid clonotypes used the 62 TRBV and about 14 TRBJ segments found across samples. COPE and FqMerger were used to merge filtered high-quality paired reads into contigs. BLAST was used to align contigs to IMGT TRBV, TRBD and TRBJ reference genes, and CDR3 was defined according to IMGT. Any clonotype with a frequency above 0.1% was counted as a highly expanded clone. Repertoire diversity was measured by Shannon entropy, and V-J evenness by the Gini coefficient. A clonotype was considered public if more than one individual shared it. Using fastp trimming at Q25 and MiXCR clonotype assembly, TCRdb reanalyzed the public sequencing data and kept in-frame beta chains. Here each entry gathers all rows of one CDR3 protein and keeps the most common genes and DNA. TCRdb's processing, not the study's, gives the V and J calls here. The sample profile shows about 430,000 distinct CDR3 sequences; approximately 15% of them were found once. The top ten constitute approximately 8% of the sample.

This sample was also put to use in a study of T cells in Graves' hyperthyroidism and ophthalmopathy. As the second paper documents: Graves' hyperthyroidism was defined as stable when no progression to ophthalmopathy occurred over 18 months of follow-up. The hyperthyroidism patients were between 18 and 65 years old and newly diagnosed, with a disease duration of less than 2 months. Any patient with an uncontrolled infection, another autoimmune disease, pregnancy or lactation was excluded. Diagnoses were established on the basis of clinical symptoms, serum thyroxine and TRAb, thyroid ultrasound, and orbital computed tomography. The first round of RT-PCR for the TCR CDR3 was performed with the HTBI primer set and the Qiagen OneStep RT-PCR kit. Blood samples also contained most of the expanded thyroid clonotypes (frequency above 0.001), which suggests that blood repertoires may reflect thyroid immune responses. Ophthalmopathy was separated from stable hyperthyroidism by a 13 V-J signature model, with 85% to 90% sensitivity and approximately 81% specificity obtained in cross-validation and 80%/75% obtained in testing. During validation, the model predicted progression to ophthalmopathy a median of about 5.9 months ahead of onset, with 70.59% sensitivity and more than 72% specificity. To identify TCR V-J signatures that set the groups apart, the researchers used a discovery cohort of more than 95 patients, made up of 40 to 45 with Graves' ophthalmopathy and 55 to 65 with stable Graves' hyperthyroidism. An independent validation cohort of about 20 hyperthyroidism patients and 15 or so patients who later progressed to ophthalmopathy tested prospective prediction of ophthalmopathy. The 90 to 100 discovery patients were randomly divided into training and test sets at a 7:3 ratio. In addition, the study compared T-cell repertoires in thyroid tissue and in blood from several Graves' hyperthyroidism patients. After blood sampling, hyperthyroidism patients were treated with methimazole at a starting dose of 30 mg daily, and ophthalmopathy patients were treated with high-dose intravenous methylprednisolone. Libraries were constructed in a second round of multiplex PCR, after which size selection and purification were performed. The libraries were sequenced on an Illumina HiSeq2000 using paired-end 100 bp reads. SOAPnuke was used to process the raw data, throwing out any read that contained adapters or uncalled bases, had a mean Phred below 15, or lacked an exact constant-primer or identifier match. High-quality paired reads were merged with COPE v1.2.5, and unique nucleotide sequences were defined as clonotypes. Clonotypes were aligned to IMGT TRBV, TRBD and TRBJ reference segments using MiTCR v1.1. The analysis was restricted to V-J combinations with a frequency above 0.0001, which together covered roughly 99% of the repertoires. The TCS score was defined as the ratio of F50 (clonal expansion) to E x V (chaos), calculated using BLOSUM62-based TCRdist between CDR3 peptides within each V-J. Welch's t-statistics and random forest reduced 500 to 650 V-J features to some 14, which were used in a naive Bayes classifier (R e1071). Sample size was not statistically predetermined, and blinding of investigators to group allocation was not performed. TCR Vbeta CDR3 sequencing of 135 peripheral blood samples (roughly 41 ophthalmopathy, roughly 74 hyperthyroidism and roughly 17 progressor patients) is reported in the paper.

This TCR was sampled from a woman in her 40s with Graves disease. Donor details come from another sample of the same person, matched by shared clones. The sequences come from peripheral blood mononuclear cells (PBMCs), collected at new diagnosis, from a patient treated with antithyroid drugs.

The nucleotides read TGTGCCAGCAGTTACTACCCGGGAGGTGGGTACGAGCAGTACTTC. Its translation is CASSYYPGGGYEQYF. The V gene is TRBV6-2 or TRBV6-3 and the J gene is TRBJ2-7; TRBD2 lines up with 7 middle nucleotides. Counted from cysteine to phenylalanine, this CDR3 has 15 amino acids. The read is trimmed to its CDR3 DNA, 45 bases read in frame from base 1. CDR1 and CDR2 (MNHEY, SVGEGT) derive from the germline V gene. V is cut back by 1 base and J by 4 bases, with 7 bases in the junction unmatched.